The 26 T cell receptor beta chains reported below all come from one sample, sequenced in a study of blood T cell repertoires in COVID-19. The method was immunoSEQ multiplex PCR; TCRdb's version includes in-frame clones alone and lacks a portion of them. The table includes just over 300,000 clones, 85% to 90% detected once. The sequencing input was PBMCs or T cells enriched from blood (not recorded which). These receptors were taken from a man aged 30 to 39 who had recovered from COVID-19.

The rearrangement links TRBV7-2 to TRBJ2-1; D is ambiguous. CDR3 length equals 13 residues. The V gene's germline CDR1 is SGHTA and CDR2 FQGNSA. Trimming took off 4 bases at V and 1 base at J, with 5 bases between the two ends. The CDR3 DNA sequence: TGTGCCAGCAGCTACCTATCCTACAATGAGCAGTTCTTC. It is translated as CASSYLSYNEQFF.

This clone was recorded only once. J is TRBJ1-1 and V is TRBV19, with D possibly being TRBD1 (5 bases). The V and J ends lost 11 bases and 6 bases respectively, with 13 bases between them. The CDR3 sequence is 11 residues long. CDR1 and CDR2 (germline): LNHDA, SQIVND (reference sequence). The CDR3 reads CALGDGAEAFF. The CDR3 nucleotides read TGTGCCTTAGGGGATGGCGCTGAAGCTTTCTTT.

About this clone: This specimen includes other DNA sequences encoding the same CDR3. The chain links TRBV7-2 to TRBJ2-7; TRBD2 aligns across 14 bases. Losses at the gene ends were 5 bases for V and 5 bases for J; bases not matched to a gene: 2. The CDR3 is 14 residues long. CDR1 is SGHTA, CDR2 FQGNSA, per germline. CDR3 sequence (DNA): TGTGCCAGCAGCCTGGGACTAGCGGGGGACGAGCAGTACTTC. As protein: CASSLGLAGDEQYF. The full variable domain, completed using reference TRBV7-2 and TRBJ2-7, is GAGVSQSPSNKVTEKGKDVELRCDPISGHTALYWYRQSLGQGLEFLIYFQGNSAPDKSGLPSDRFSAERTGGSVSTLTIQRTQQEDSAVYLCASSLGLAGDEQYFGPGTRLTVT.

CDR3 DNA sequence: TGTGCCAGCAGCCAGGTCAGAACCTATGGCTACACCTTC. Its protein is CASSQVRTYGYTF. This rearrangement joins TRBV14 to TRBJ1-2, with unresolved D. V was clipped by 3 bases and J by 4 bases, with 9 bases between them. The CDR3 contains 13 residues. Germline lookup yields CDR1 SGHDN and CDR2 FVKESK.

The chain links TRBV29-1 to TRBJ2-1; 16 bases map to TRBD2. This CDR3 comprises 18 residues. The germline CDR1 and CDR2 sequences are SQVTM and ANQGSEA. Unmatched junction bases numbered 8, after V lost 0 bases and J lost 6 bases. CDR3 sequence (DNA): TGCAGCGTTGAAGATTATGGGACTAGCGGGAGGGCCCTCAATGAGCAGTTCTTC. Translated: CSVEDYGTSGRALNEQFF.

The genes are TRBV7-2 and TRBJ1-2; maybe TRBD1 (5 bases). The CDR3 runs to 14 residues. Trimming shortened V by 4 bases and J by 1 base, and 10 bases separated the two germline ends. The germline gives CDR1 SGHTA, CDR2 FQGNSA. The CDR3 nucleotides are TGTGCCAGCAGCTACACGGGACTTAACTATGGCTACACCTTC. Protein: CASSYTGLNYGYTF.

This clone was recorded only once. The chain combines TRBV5-4 with TRBJ2-7; 7 bases are shared with TRBD2. Germline trimming cut 2 bases from V and 5 bases from J; bases unmatched to any gene: 10. CDR1 is SGHNT, CDR2 YYREEE, per germline (reference sequence). The CDR3 consists of 15 residues. The CDR3 region is CASSFRSSGLNEQYF. Written as DNA, the CDR3 is TGTGCCAGCAGCTTCCGTTCTAGCGGCCTTAACGAGCAGTACTTC.

The CDR3 nucleotides are TGTGCCAGCAGTTTAAAACGACAGCGCCCAGATACGCAGTATTTT. It is translated as CASSLKRQRPDTQYF. The V call is TRBV27, the J call TRBJ2-3; a possible D gene is TRBD1 (5 bases). Germline V lookup: CDR1 MNHEY, CDR2 SMNVEV (reference sequence). The germline V and J ends were trimmed by 2 bases and 4 bases, with 13 bases remaining between them. The CDR3 has 15 amino acids.

The genes are TRBV28 and TRBJ2-5, with D possibly TRBD1 on 6 matching bases. Trimming shortened V by 4 bases and J by 1 base, and 16 bases separated the two germline ends. Germline lookup yields CDR1 MDHEN and CDR2 SYDVKM. The CDR3 runs to 16 residues. In nucleotides, the CDR3 is TGTGCCAGCAGTTGGGATAAGGACAGCCTCCAAGAGACCCAGTACTTC. Its translation: CASSWDKDSLQETQYF.

The rearrangement links TRBV6-5 to TRBJ2-1; 9 bases map to TRBD2. Germline CDR1 and CDR2: MNHEY and SVGAGI. This CDR3 has 14 residues. Germline trimming cut 6 bases from V and 4 bases from J; bases unmatched to any gene: 4. The chain's CDR3 is CASSASGEYNEQFF. The DNA of the CDR3 is TGTGCCAGCAGCGCTAGCGGGGAATACAATGAGCAGTTCTTC.

The chain recombines TRBV19 with TRBJ1-1; D is possibly TRBD1 (5 bases). Germline CDR1 reads LNHDA; CDR2 reads SQIVND (reference sequence). CDR3 length: 14 residues. V gave up 3 bases and J gave up 1 base, with 9 bases separating them. The CDR3 sequence: CASSISDRNTEAFF. As DNA, the CDR3 is TGTGCCAGTAGTATCTCCGACAGGAACACTGAAGCTTTCTTT.

In this sample, this clone turned up a few times. The V gene is TRBV5-8, the J gene TRBJ1-1, with 11 bases lining up with TRBD1. Per the germline V gene, CDR1 is SGHTS and CDR2 is YDEGEE. The CDR3 length is 16 residues. The V segment lost 0 bases and the J segment 5 bases; nucleotides outside the gene matches: 6. The CDR3 region has the DNA TGTGCCAGCAGCTTGGCGTGGGGGACAGGGGGAACTGAAGCTTTCTTT. Protein product: CASSLAWGTGGTEAFF.

V usage is TRBV25-1 and J usage is TRBJ2-7, with 8 bases fitting TRBD1. The CDR3 covers 17 residues. Germline assignment: CDR1 MGHDK and CDR2 SYGVNS. The ends lost 4 bases at V and 3 bases at J; junction bases unmatched: 14. CDR3 loop: CASSAPARTGRLYEQYF. The CDR3 coding sequence is TGTGCCAGCAGTGCCCCCGCCCGGACAGGGCGCCTCTACGAGCAGTACTTC.

J is TRBJ2-3 and V is TRBV9, with 15 bases that match TRBD2. J was trimmed by 6 bases and V by 4 bases; bases with no gene match: 6. The CDR3 runs to 16 residues. Germline values: CDR1 SGDLS, CDR2 YYNGEE. This chain's CDR3 is CASSLGLAGGMDTQYF. The DNA for the CDR3 is TGTGCCAGCAGCCTGGGACTAGCGGGGGGTATGGATACGCAGTATTTT.

This chain connects TRBV27 to TRBJ2-1; 8 bases align to TRBD1. The germline V gene has CDR1 MNHEY and CDR2 SMNVEV (reference sequence). Trimming took 6 bases from V and 8 from J; bases not matched to a gene: 9. The CDR3 length is 14 residues. CDR3 bases: TGTGCCAGCAGCCTCGGGACAGGATTCCATGAGCAGTTCTTC. Protein: CASSLGTGFHEQFF.

This clone appeared a single time. V and J are TRBV28 and TRBJ2-5, with D maybe TRBD2 (5 bases). The CDR3 length is 14 residues. CDR1 and CDR2 (germline): MDHEN, SYDVKM. Trimming removed 6 bases from V and 3 bases from J, with 14 bases in between. CDR3 nucleotides: TGTGCCAGCAGACCGAGCCGGGAAAAAGAGACCCAGTACTTC. This codes for CASRPSREKETQYF.

This chain connects TRBV11-2 to TRBJ1-1, with D unresolved. CDR3 length: 15 residues. Trimming removed 5 bases at V and 3 bases at J, with 16 bases between. CDR1 and CDR2 from the germline V gene are SGHAT and FQNNGV. The CDR3 here is CASSRLPVADTEAFF. CDR3 sequence (DNA): TGTGCCAGCAGCCGTCTCCCCGTGGCCGACACTGAAGCTTTCTTT.

This clone was counted at least ten times. The chain couples TRBV5-6 to TRBJ2-1; 8 bases are shared with TRBD2. V trimming: 4 bases; J trimming: 4 bases; junction bases outside the gene matches: 7. From germline, CDR1 is SGHDT and CDR2 YYEEEE. CDR3 size: 15 residues. CDR3 sequence (DNA): TGTGCCAGCAGCGGATTAGCGGGACGGTACAATGAGCAGTTCTTC. Translating it yields CASSGLAGRYNEQFF.

This clone showed up just once. The same CDR3 is also encoded by other DNA sequences in this sample. The chain carries TRBV27 and TRBJ1-2, with 10 nucleotides matching TRBD1. V lost 5 bases, J lost 4 bases, and 7 bases stayed unmatched. The CDR3 sequence is 15 residues long. The V gene's germline CDR1 is MNHEY and CDR2 SMNVEV (reference sequence). The CDR3 coding sequence is TGTGCCAGCAGTCCCAGGACAGGGGGGGGCTATGGCTACACCTTC. It codes for CASSPRTGGGYGYTF.

The chain joins TRBV29-1 to TRBJ1-2; perhaps TRBD1 as D (5 bases). Per the germline V gene, CDR1 is SQVTM and CDR2 is ANQGSEA. CDR3 length: 15 amino acids. Trimming left V 0 bases short and J 2 bases short, with 13 bases between. The CDR3 DNA is TGCAGCGTTGAAGAGGTCGGGGGTGGAAACTATGGCTACACCTTC. Protein sequence: CSVEEVGGGNYGYTF.

J is TRBJ2-5 and V is TRBV5-6; 7 bases fit TRBD2. The trim removed 4 bases at V and 5 bases at J, leaving 8 bases unmatched. Looked up from germline, CDR1 is SGHDT and CDR2 is YYEEEE. CDR3 size: 14 residues. This chain's CDR3 is CASSRSGIGETQYF. The CDR3, as DNA: TGTGCCAGCAGCCGGAGCGGGATTGGCGAGACCCAGTACTTC.

The V call is TRBV11-3, the J call TRBJ1-6; maybe TRBD1 (6 bases). Germline CDR1 is SGHNT and CDR2 is YENEEA. The CDR3 spans 13 residues. V was clipped by 7 bases and J by 6 bases, with 10 bases between them. The CDR3 sequence is CASTDSINSPLHF. The CDR3 region has the DNA TGTGCCAGCACGGACAGTATTAATTCACCCCTCCACTTT.

This clone is a singleton in its sample. The rearrangement joins TRBV27 to TRBJ2-7; D not resolved. The CDR3 length is 15 residues. V was shortened by 6 bases and J by 2 bases, with 17 bases between the two germline ends. The V gene's germline CDR1 is MNHEY and CDR2 SMNVEV (reference sequence). Here the CDR3 reads CASRERGSPTYEQYF. CDR3 nucleotides: TGTGCCAGCAGGGAGAGAGGTTCACCAACCTACGAGCAGTACTTC.

The DNA of the CDR3 is TGTGCCAGTAGTGAAACAGGGGTGGGATCCTACAATGAGCAGTTCTTC. Translated, it gives CASSETGVGSYNEQFF. The chain recombines TRBV19 with TRBJ2-1, with 7 nucleotides matching TRBD1. CDR1 is LNHDA, CDR2 SQIVND, per germline (reference sequence). The length of the CDR3 is 16 residues. With 5 bases clipped from V and 1 base from J, the junction kept 8 bases outside the gene matches. Supplemented by reference TRBV19 and TRBJ2-1, the full variable domain reads DGGITQSPKYLFRKEGQNVTLSCEQNLNHDAMYWYRQDPGQGLRLIYYSQIVNDFQKGDIAEGYSVSREKKESFPLTVTSAQKNPTAFYLCASSETGVGSYNEQFFGPGTRLTVL.

The chain uses TRBV30 and TRBJ2-7; TRBD1 aligns across 7 bases. The CDR3 extends over 13 amino acids. Germline V CDR1 and CDR2: GTSNPN, SVGIG (reference sequence). J was trimmed by 6 bases and V by 2 bases; bases with no gene match: 7. The CDR3 DNA sequence: TGTGCCTGGAGTCGAACAGGGGTTGGCGAGCAGTACTTC. Its translation: CAWSRTGVGEQYF.

This chain joins TRBV30 and TRBJ1-1, with unresolved D. CDR1 and CDR2 (germline): GTSNPN, SVGIG (reference sequence). Trimming removed 5 bases at V and 4 bases at J, with 11 bases between. This CDR3 spans 12 amino acids. The CDR3 loop reads CAWGEGSTEAFF. Written as DNA, the CDR3 is TGTGCCTGGGGGGAGGGTTCCACTGAAGCTTTCTTT.